This T cell receptor (beta chain) was identified in a study of control samples from healthy donors and cancer patients. Clones were read by immunoSEQ multiplex PCR, and TCRdb kept only the in-frame ones, dropping some. There are roughly 190,000 clones in the sample; 91% occur only once, and approximately 1.4% lies in the top ten. This TCR came from a woman in her twenties or thirties in good health. Sequences were obtained from blood.

CDR3: CASTRGGHGYTF. CDR3 coding DNA: TGTGCCAGCACTAGGGGGGGGCATGGCTACACCTTC. The chain has TRBV6-5 and TRBJ1-2, with TRBD1 as a possible D gene (6 bases). Trimming stripped 7 bases from V and 6 bases from J, with 12 bases between. Germline lookup yields CDR1 MNHEY and CDR2 SVGAGI. This CDR3 region has 12 residues.